These T cell receptor beta chains were read from a single sample in a study of T cells in tuberculosis. Only in-frame clones appear in the TCRdb table, and some are missing; sequencing was by immunoSEQ multiplex PCR. The sample lists under 25,000 clones, around 97% seen once, with more than 5.5% in the top ten. The sequencing input was PBMCs. Receptors originate from a donor under 30 with latent tuberculosis or without tuberculosis infection. The CDR3 runs from the conserved cysteine through the conserved F or W. D genes are given only for firm matches. Clone size, where shown, is once, few, many, or a class for clones that have expanded.

TRBD2	TRBV7-3	TRBJ2-1	once	CASSLGGGGSSYNEQFF	TGTGCCAGCAGCCTAGGTGGCGGGGGGAGCTCCTACAATGAGCAGTTCTTC
TRBD2	TRBV7-6	TRBJ2-3	.	CASSLGSGATDTQYF	TGTGCCAGCAGCTTAGGAAGCGGGGCCACAGATACGCAGTATTTT
.	TRBV6-6	TRBJ1-5	.	CASNADRGNQAQHF	TGTGCCAGCAACGCCGACCGCGGGAATCAAGCCCAGCATTTT
TRBD2	TRBV30	TRBJ2-1	.	CASGGTFEGTHYNEQFF	TGTGCCTCGGGGGGGACTTTTGAGGGAACCCATTACAATGAGCAGTTCTTC
.	TRBV19	TRBJ1-1	.	CASSIAQQEAFF	TGTGCCAGTAGTATAGCCCAACAGGAAGCTTTCTTT
.	TRBV5-1	TRBJ2-7	.	CASSLPGRPYEQYF	TGCGCCAGCAGCCTCCCGGGGAGACCCTACGAGCAGTACTTC
TRBD1	TRBV11-2	TRBJ1-1	.	CASIRDRVSGTTEAFF	TGTGCCAGCATCCGGGACAGGGTAAGTGGCACCACTGAAGCTTTCTTT
TRBD1	TRBV6-5	TRBJ1-5	.	CASSWGQGNQPQHF	TGTGCCAGCAGTTGGGGACAGGGCAATCAGCCCCAGCATTTT
TRBD1	TRBV5-4	TRBJ2-5	.	CASSQPTGGGQETQYF	TGTGCCAGCAGCCAACCGACAGGGGGCGGGCAAGAGACCCAGTACTTC
.	TRBV4-1	TRBJ1-5	.	CASSQDGPQGNQPQHF	TGCGCCAGCAGCCAAGACGGCCCACAGGGCAATCAGCCCCAGCATTTT
TRBD2	TRBV7-2	TRBJ2-1	.	CASSLSGGPNEQFF	TGTGCCAGCAGCTTGAGCGGGGGGCCGAATGAGCAGTTCTTC
.	TRBV25-1	TRBJ2-2	.	CASGAGETNTGELFF	TGTGCCAGCGGGGCTGGTGAGACTAACACCGGGGAGCTGTTTTTT
.	TRBV29-1	TRBJ2-7	.	CSVKNTRSNYEQYF	TGCAGCGTCAAGAATACGAGATCCAACTACGAGCAGTACTTC
.	TRBV11-2	TRBJ1-1	.	CASSLVSRNTEAFF	TGTGCCAGCAGCTTAGTGAGTAGGAACACTGAAGCTTTCTTT
TRBD2	TRBV5-1	TRBJ2-2	.	CASSLVALAGGYYTGELFF	TGCGCCAGCAGCTTGGTGGCCCTAGCGGGAGGGTATTACACCGGGGAGCTGTTTTTT
.	TRBV5-8	TRBJ2-1	.	CASSLRLAYNEQFF	TGTGCCAGCAGCTTGCGCCTAGCATACAATGAGCAGTTCTTC
.	TRBV9	TRBJ2-1	.	CASSPQTSYNEQFF	TGTGCCAGCAGCCCTCAAACTAGCTACAATGAGCAGTTCTTC
.	TRBV7-9	TRBJ2-7	.	CASSLDRDLYEQYF	TGTGCCAGCAGCTTAGACAGGGATCTTTACGAGCAGTACTTC
TRBD1	TRBV10-3	TRBJ1-2	.	CAITPGRGGGYGYTF	TGTGCCATCACCCCCGGGAGAGGGGGCGGCTATGGCTACACCTTC
.	TRBV27	TRBJ1-4	.	CASSFNPRTEKLFF	TGTGCCAGCAGTTTCAATCCTCGGACAGAAAAACTGTTTTTT
TRBD2	TRBV10-1	TRBJ2-2	once	CASTRTRFNTGELFF	TGCGCCAGCACCCGGACTAGGTTTAACACCGGGGAGCTGTTTTTT
.	TRBV7-2	TRBJ1-2	.	CASSLATAYGYTF	TGTGCCAGCAGCTTAGCCACAGCATATGGCTACACCTTC
.	TRBV6-1	TRBJ2-3	.	CASSRGEDTQYF	TGTGCCAGCAGCAGGGGGGAGGATACGCAGTATTTT
TRBD2	TRBV5-6	TRBJ2-5	.	CASSLIGSGGPAKTQYF	TGTGCCAGCAGCTTGATTGGGAGCGGGGGGCCGGCGAAGACCCAGTACTTC
.	TRBV7-3	TRBJ1-5	medium-sized	CASSLQGNQPQHF	TGTGCCAGCAGCTTACAGGGAAATCAGCCCCAGCATTTT
TRBD1	TRBV12-5	TRBJ2-5	.	CASGLVGGRGQETQYF	TGTGCTAGTGGTTTGGTAGGAGGCAGGGGGCAAGAGACCCAGTACTTC
TRBD1	TRBV6-4	TRBJ1-3	.	CASSLPTDRASGNTIYF	TGTGCCAGCAGCCTCCCGACCGACAGGGCAAGCGGAAACACCATATATTTT
.	TRBV2	TRBJ2-5	.	CATSRGIVETQYF	TGTGCCACCTCGCGGGGAATTGTAGAGACCCAGTACTTC
.	TRBV9	TRBJ2-1	.	CASSGGQGPYNEQFF	TGTGCCAGCAGCGGGGGGCAGGGGCCATACAATGAGCAGTTCTTC
.	TRBV6-5	TRBJ2-2	once	CASRSTGSAGELFF	TGTGCCAGCAGATCCACAGGGTCCGCCGGGGAGCTGTTTTTT
.	TRBV7-9	TRBJ2-5	.	CASRQSPGETQYF	TGTGCCAGCAGACAAAGTCCAGGGGAGACCCAGTACTTC